Included here is one T cell receptor (beta chain) sequence, with context. The source of the blood RNA was unsorted whole blood, and germline DNA was extracted as well. This entry belongs to a study of tumor-infiltrating lymphocytes in primary liver carcinoma. A primer in the constant region served to generate TCR beta cDNA from approximately 460 ng of total RNA. ARM-PCR, slightly modified, supplied the TCR beta libraries through three nested multiplex PCR rounds. TRBV1-TRBV30 forward and Cbeta reverse primers drove the first two approximately 10-cycle rounds. In TCRdb, the multiplex PCR reads were re-called with MiXCR into one record per CDR3 protein. This repertoire shows hundreds of thousands of distinct CDR3 sequences, around three fifths found once; its top ten account for 15% to 20%. CDR1 MNHEY and CDR2 SVGAGI come from the germline V gene. V was cut by 0 bases and J by 2 bases, with 7 bases left in between. This CDR3 region has 14 residues.

The chain couples TRBV6-5 to TRBJ2-5; no reliable D call. Sequenced material: peripheral blood. The sequence was collected from a woman aged 25 to 39 with primary liver carcinoma and hepatitis B virus infection. CDR3 sequence reads: CASSYSSKQETQYF. The CDR3 DNA follows: TGTGCCAGCAGTTACTCTTCCAAACAAGAGACCCAGTACTTC.